A single sample gave rise to the 10 T cell receptor beta chains below, sequenced in a study of a mutant IDH1 vaccine in newly diagnosed glioma. The data were produced by immunoSEQ multiplex PCR, yet TCRdb's version contains in-frame clones alone and is incomplete. The table includes about 32,000 clones, 78% detected once. The time point here: week 11, during vaccination. The investigators gave 300 ug of mutant IDH1 20-mer peptide in each vaccine dose, together with topical imiquimod. Their target antigens are unknown. The sequences come from PBMCs, collected from a glioma patient whose treatment included an IDH1 peptide vaccine. These receptors all stem from a man aged 25 to 40 with glioma.

The chain recombines TRBV12-5 with TRBJ1-2; D remains ambiguous. The V end was cut by 2 bases, the J end by 2 bases, with 24 bases between. This CDR3 has 19 residues. Looked up from germline, CDR1 is LGHNT and CDR2 is FRNRAP. As DNA, the CDR3 is TGTGCTAGTGGTTTGTTTTTTGACGATGCCCCCGGTGGCAACTATGGCTACACCTTC. It specifies CASGLFFDDAPGGNYGYTF. The full variable domain, with the rest looked up from reference TRBV12-5 and TRBJ1-2, is DARVTQTPRHKVTEMGQEVTMRCQPILGHNTVFWYRQTMMQGLELLAYFRNRAPLDDSGMPKDRFSAEMPDATLATLKIQPSEPRDSAVYFCASGLFFDDAPGGNYGYTFGSGTRLTVV.

V gene TRBV5-4 combines with J gene TRBJ1-4; no clear D. Trimming took 2 bases from V and 6 from J, leaving 11 bases between them. The CDR3 has 14 residues. Germline loops: CDR1 SGHNT, CDR2 YYREEE (reference sequence). In nucleotides, the CDR3 is TGTGCCAGCAGCTTTTCAGTATCGGATGAAAAACTGTTTTTT. Translated, it gives CASSFSVSDEKLFF.

The chain has TRBV6-1 and TRBJ2-1, with 10 bases fitting TRBD2. J lost 8 bases, V lost 1 base, and 20 bases had no gene match. The CDR3 spans 20 residues. Germline values: CDR1 MNHNS, CDR2 SASEGT. CDR3 amino acids: CASSEEVVTSGEGGYHEQFF. The CDR3 DNA reads as TGTGCCAGCAGTGAAGAAGTAGTTACTAGCGGGGAAGGGGGTTATCATGAGCAGTTCTTC.

The DNA of the CDR3 is TGTGCCTGGAGTGGCAACTCTGGAAACACCATATATTTT. Protein: CAWSGNSGNTIYF. This chain connects TRBV30 to TRBJ1-3; D unclear. Trimming removed 1 base at V and 0 bases at J, with 4 bases between. This CDR3 is 13 amino acids long. Germline CDR1 and CDR2: GTSNPN and SVGIG (reference sequence).

The genes are TRBV11-1 and TRBJ2-7; 7 bases line up with TRBD1. The CDR3 length is 16 residues. Germline CDR1 is SGHAT and CDR2 is FQDESV (reference sequence). The V segment lost 2 bases and the J segment 2 bases; nucleotides outside the gene matches: 9. CDR3 in amino acids: CASSLLDRDRPYEQYF. The CDR3 nucleotides read TGTGCCAGCAGCTTACTCGACAGGGATAGACCCTACGAGCAGTACTTC.

The rearrangement joins TRBV4-1 to TRBJ2-7; tentatively, D is TRBD1 or TRBD2 (5 bases each). This CDR3 region has 15 residues. V was cut by 2 bases and J by 3 bases, with 14 bases left in between. CDR1 and CDR2 (germline): MGHRA, YSYEKL. In DNA form, the CDR3 reads TGCGCCAGCAGCCAACCCCGGGACCGGGGCTACGAGCAGTACTTC. Translated: CASSQPRDRGYEQYF.

A single count supports this clone. The chain is built from TRBV27 and TRBJ1-2; 8 bases are a match to TRBD1. CDR3 length: 14 amino acids. V dropped 6 bases and J dropped 4; count of bases not matched to a gene: 7. Germline assignment: CDR1 MNHEY and CDR2 SMNVEV (reference sequence). CDR3 coding DNA: TGTGCCAGCAGAGCGCAGGGGACAGGCTATGGCTACACCTTC. Protein: CASRAQGTGYGYTF.

This clone was seen a few times. V usage is TRBV2 and J usage is TRBJ2-7, with 7 bases fitting TRBD2. CDR1 and CDR2 (germline): SNHLY, FYNNEI. J was trimmed by 4 bases and V by 6 bases; bases with no gene match: 9. The CDR3 is 14 amino acids. The DNA of the CDR3 is TGTGCCAGCAGGACGGCGGGCGGGAGTTACGAGCAGTACTTC. Protein: CASRTAGGSYEQYF.

The rearrangement joins TRBV15 to TRBJ1-6; 7 positions agree with TRBD1. Trimming removed 5 bases from V and 10 bases from J; junction bases left unmatched: 8. Germline V gives CDR1 LNHNV, CDR2 YYDKDF (reference sequence). This CDR3 contains 14 residues. In DNA, the CDR3 is TGTGCCACCAGCCCAAGGGGGCAAGGATCACCCCTCCACTTT. Amino acids: CATSPRGQGSPLHF.

The J gene is TRBJ1-1, the V gene TRBV7-8, with D possibly matching TRBD1 (6 bases). The CDR3 has 14 residues. V was shortened by 4 bases and J by 0 bases, with 9 bases between the two germline ends. Germline V gives CDR1 SGHVS, CDR2 FQNEAQ. CDR3 nucleotides: TGTGCCAGCAGCTGGACAGCGTTGAACACTGAAGCTTTCTTT. This encodes CASSWTALNTEAFF.